The rows below give T cell receptor beta chains drawn from one sample of a study of shared clonotypes between healthy human individuals. Data came from immunoSEQ multiplex PCR; TCRdb stores just in-frame clones and leaves some out. Of around 650,000 clones listed, approximately 96% are singletons. Material: naive CD8+ T cells sorted from blood. These receptor sequences come from a woman aged 30 to 39 in good health. Both conserved end residues are part of each CDR3. The order of the fields is J gene, V gene, CDR3 length, D gene, clone size, CDR3 DNA, CDR3 protein. The D gene is left open where the match is weak. Clone sizes are given selectively: once, few, many, or a class where the clone is expanded.

j_call: TRBJ1-2; v_call: TRBV11-2; cdr3_length: 15; d_call: TRBD1; clone_size: -; cdr3_nt: TGTGCCAGCAGCTCCTCGACAGGGCCTAACTATGGCTACACCTTC; cdr3_aa: CASSSSTGPNYGYTF
j_call: TRBJ2-3; v_call: TRBV18; cdr3_length: 14; d_call: -; clone_size: -; cdr3_nt: TGTGCCAGCTCATCAACAGGGTTGGGAGATACGCAGTATTTT; cdr3_aa: CASSSTGLGDTQYF
j_call: TRBJ2-5; v_call: TRBV30; cdr3_length: 15; d_call: TRBD2; clone_size: -; cdr3_nt: TGTGCCTGGGATCAGGGACTAGCGGTCCAAGAGACCCAGTACTTC; cdr3_aa: CAWDQGLAVQETQYF
j_call: TRBJ2-7; v_call: TRBV29-1; cdr3_length: 12; d_call: -; clone_size: -; cdr3_nt: TGCAGCGTTGTTCTACCTCCCTACGAGCAGTACTTC; cdr3_aa: CSVVLPPYEQYF
j_call: TRBJ2-3; v_call: TRBV29-1; cdr3_length: 12; d_call: -; clone_size: -; cdr3_nt: TGCAGCGTCGGAGATTTGGCAGATACGCAGTATTTT; cdr3_aa: CSVGDLADTQYF
j_call: TRBJ1-3; v_call: TRBV5-4; cdr3_length: 16; d_call: TRBD1; clone_size: -; cdr3_nt: TGTGCCAGCAGCCGGGGTAAGGGGGCATTTGGAAACACCATATATTTT; cdr3_aa: CASSRGKGAFGNTIYF
j_call: TRBJ2-1; v_call: TRBV27; cdr3_length: 15; d_call: TRBD2; clone_size: -; cdr3_nt: TGTGCCAGCAGTCCGGGACTAGCGGGTTCCAATGAGCAGTTCTTC; cdr3_aa: CASSPGLAGSNEQFF
j_call: TRBJ2-5; v_call: TRBV11-1; cdr3_length: 12; d_call: TRBD1; clone_size: -; cdr3_nt: TGTGCCAGCAGCGGACAGGGGGGGGAGCAGTACTTC; cdr3_aa: CASSGQGGEQYF
j_call: TRBJ1-5; v_call: TRBV27; cdr3_length: 14; d_call: TRBD1; clone_size: -; cdr3_nt: TGTGCCAGCAGTTCGCAGGGGGCGGCTCAGCCCCAGCATTTT; cdr3_aa: CASSSQGAAQPQHF
j_call: TRBJ2-7; v_call: TRBV11-1; cdr3_length: 16; d_call: TRBD1; clone_size: -; cdr3_nt: TGTGCCAGCAGCCCGACACAGTACAGGGGTGATTACGAGCAGTACTTC; cdr3_aa: CASSPTQYRGDYEQYF
j_call: TRBJ1-1; v_call: TRBV10-3; cdr3_length: 15; d_call: TRBD1; clone_size: -; cdr3_nt: TGTGCCATCAGTGAGCGCGGACAGGGGCTGACTGAAGCTTTCTTT; cdr3_aa: CAISERGQGLTEAFF
j_call: TRBJ2-1; v_call: TRBV28; cdr3_length: 16; d_call: -; clone_size: -; cdr3_nt: TGTGCCAGCAAACTCTCGGGTCCTTTAAACTACAATGAGCAGTTCTTC; cdr3_aa: CASKLSGPLNYNEQFF
j_call: TRBJ2-7; v_call: TRBV27; cdr3_length: 16; d_call: TRBD1; clone_size: once; cdr3_nt: TGTGCCAGCAGTCCCTCGACAGGGCCAAAGAGCTACGAGCAGTACTTC; cdr3_aa: CASSPSTGPKSYEQYF
j_call: TRBJ2-1; v_call: TRBV27; cdr3_length: 16; d_call: TRBD2; clone_size: -; cdr3_nt: TGTGCCAGCAGTTTATCCGCTAGCGGGAGATTTGATGAGCAGTTCTTC; cdr3_aa: CASSLSASGRFDEQFF
j_call: TRBJ2-7; v_call: TRBV28; cdr3_length: 15; d_call: -; clone_size: -; cdr3_nt: TGTGCCAGCAGTTTACCTCGCCTTGGGAGTCTCGAGCAGTACTTC; cdr3_aa: CASSLPRLGSLEQYF
j_call: TRBJ2-7; v_call: TRBV10-3; cdr3_length: 15; d_call: TRBD2; clone_size: -; cdr3_nt: TGTGCCATCAGCCAGGGGCTAGCGGGATCCTACGAGCAGTACTTC; cdr3_aa: CAISQGLAGSYEQYF
j_call: TRBJ1-1; v_call: TRBV7-9; cdr3_length: 14; d_call: -; clone_size: -; cdr3_nt: TGTGCCAGCAGCTTAGTTATGGGGAACACTGAAGCTTTCTTT; cdr3_aa: CASSLVMGNTEAFF
j_call: TRBJ2-2; v_call: TRBV27; cdr3_length: 13; d_call: -; clone_size: -; cdr3_nt: TGTGCCAGCAGTTTAGGGGGGCTCGGGGAGCTGTTTTTT; cdr3_aa: CASSLGGLGELFF
j_call: TRBJ1-2; v_call: TRBV28; cdr3_length: 16; d_call: -; clone_size: -; cdr3_nt: TGTGCCAGCAGTTTCTCGGGATCCTGGAACTATGTTGGCTACACCTTC; cdr3_aa: CASSFSGSWNYVGYTF
j_call: TRBJ1-2; v_call: TRBV4-1; cdr3_length: 15; d_call: -; clone_size: -; cdr3_nt: TGCGCCAGCAGCCAAGAAAGGGGGGTAGTCTATGGCTACACCTTC; cdr3_aa: CASSQERGVVYGYTF
j_call: TRBJ2-5; v_call: TRBV11-2; cdr3_length: 17; d_call: -; clone_size: -; cdr3_nt: TGTGCCAGCAGCTTAGGGCCTCTGACAGTTACCCAAGAGACCCAGTACTTC; cdr3_aa: CASSLGPLTVTQETQYF
j_call: TRBJ1-2; v_call: TRBV30; cdr3_length: 12; d_call: -; clone_size: once; cdr3_nt: TGTGCCTGGAGTGTAGACAACTATGGCTACACCTTC; cdr3_aa: CAWSVDNYGYTF
j_call: TRBJ2-6; v_call: TRBV2; cdr3_length: 14; d_call: TRBD1; clone_size: -; cdr3_nt: TGTGCCAGCCTGGACAGGTCTGGGGCCAACGTCCTGACTTTC; cdr3_aa: CASLDRSGANVLTF
j_call: TRBJ2-4; v_call: TRBV27; cdr3_length: 15; d_call: -; clone_size: -; cdr3_nt: TGTGCCAGCAGCGACCTGGGACGGGCGGTGGACATTCAGTACTTC; cdr3_aa: CASSDLGRAVDIQYF
j_call: TRBJ2-1; v_call: TRBV29-1; cdr3_length: 15; d_call: -; clone_size: once; cdr3_nt: TGCAGCGTTGAAGATCTCGGGGTATCGGGCAATGAGCAGTTCTTC; cdr3_aa: CSVEDLGVSGNEQFF
j_call: TRBJ1-4; v_call: TRBV28; cdr3_length: 16; d_call: TRBD1; clone_size: -; cdr3_nt: TGTGCCAGCAGTTTGGGAGGGGGCGTCTATAGTGAAAAACTGTTTTTT; cdr3_aa: CASSLGGGVYSEKLFF
j_call: TRBJ1-1; v_call: TRBV9; cdr3_length: 17; d_call: -; clone_size: -; cdr3_nt: TGTGCCAGCAGCGTAGGGTCAGGGCTTGCCCCCGGGACTGAAGCTTTCTTT; cdr3_aa: CASSVGSGLAPGTEAFF
j_call: TRBJ2-7; v_call: TRBV5-4; cdr3_length: 16; d_call: TRBD2; clone_size: -; cdr3_nt: TGTGCCAGCAGCCTCGGACTAGCGGGAGGGATGGACGAGCAGTACTTC; cdr3_aa: CASSLGLAGGMDEQYF
j_call: TRBJ2-7; v_call: TRBV11-2; cdr3_length: 13; d_call: -; clone_size: -; cdr3_nt: TGTGCCAGCAACACGGGATTAGCCTACGAGCAGTACTTC; cdr3_aa: CASNTGLAYEQYF
j_call: TRBJ2-3; v_call: TRBV9; cdr3_length: 12; d_call: -; clone_size: -; cdr3_nt: TGTGCCAGCAGCCTGAGCACAGATACGCAGTATTTT; cdr3_aa: CASSLSTDTQYF
j_call: TRBJ2-2; v_call: TRBV27; cdr3_length: 14; d_call: -; clone_size: -; cdr3_nt: TGTGCCAGCAGTCACACTAGGGGGACCGGGGAGCTGTTTTTT; cdr3_aa: CASSHTRGTGELFF
j_call: TRBJ1-4; v_call: TRBV27; cdr3_length: 15; d_call: TRBD1; clone_size: -; cdr3_nt: TGTGCCAGCTCCGATAGGGACAGGGGTGGCGAAAAACTGTTTTTT; cdr3_aa: CASSDRDRGGEKLFF
j_call: TRBJ2-7; v_call: TRBV25-1; cdr3_length: 15; d_call: TRBD2; clone_size: -; cdr3_nt: TGTGCCAGCAGAGGGAAGGGACTAGCGGGATACGAGCAGTACTTC; cdr3_aa: CASRGKGLAGYEQYF
j_call: TRBJ1-1; v_call: TRBV4-1; cdr3_length: 15; d_call: -; clone_size: -; cdr3_nt: TGCGCCAGCAGCAGATACGGGGAGACGAACACTGAAGCTTTCTTT; cdr3_aa: CASSRYGETNTEAFF
j_call: TRBJ1-5; v_call: TRBV19; cdr3_length: 16; d_call: -; clone_size: -; cdr3_nt: TGTGCCAGTAGTATCCCCAAGTGGGGGTTAAATCAGCCCCAGCATTTT; cdr3_aa: CASSIPKWGLNQPQHF
j_call: TRBJ2-3; v_call: TRBV4-1; cdr3_length: 16; d_call: TRBD2; clone_size: -; cdr3_nt: TGCGCCAGCAGCCAGAGACTAGCGGTTAGCACAGATACGCAGTATTTT; cdr3_aa: CASSQRLAVSTDTQYF
j_call: TRBJ2-1; v_call: TRBV5-5; cdr3_length: 20; d_call: TRBD2; clone_size: -; cdr3_nt: TGTGCCAGCAGTCGGGACGTAATGACTAGCGGGAGGGCTACCCACAATGAGCAGTTCTTC; cdr3_aa: CASSRDVMTSGRATHNEQFF